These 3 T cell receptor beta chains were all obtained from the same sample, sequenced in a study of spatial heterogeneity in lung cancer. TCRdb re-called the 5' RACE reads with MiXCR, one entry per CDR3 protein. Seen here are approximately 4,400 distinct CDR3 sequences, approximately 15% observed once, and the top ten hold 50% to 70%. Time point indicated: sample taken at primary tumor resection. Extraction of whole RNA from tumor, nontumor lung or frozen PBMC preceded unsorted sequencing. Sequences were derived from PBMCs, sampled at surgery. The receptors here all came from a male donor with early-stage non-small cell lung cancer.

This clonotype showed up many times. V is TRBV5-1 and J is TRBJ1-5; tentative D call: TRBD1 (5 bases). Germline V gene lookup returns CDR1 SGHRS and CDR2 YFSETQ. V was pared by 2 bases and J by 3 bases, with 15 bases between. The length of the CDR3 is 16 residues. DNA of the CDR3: TGCGCCAGCAGCTTCCTCCGACAGCCCAACAATCAGCCCCAGCATTTT. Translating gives CASSFLRQPNNQPQHF. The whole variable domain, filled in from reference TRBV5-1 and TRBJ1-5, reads KAGVTQTPRYLIKTRGQQVTLSCSPISGHRSVSWYQQTPGQGLQFLFEYFSETQRNKGNFPGRFSGRQFSNSRSEMNVSTLELGDSALYLCASSFLRQPNNQPQHFGDGTRLSIL.

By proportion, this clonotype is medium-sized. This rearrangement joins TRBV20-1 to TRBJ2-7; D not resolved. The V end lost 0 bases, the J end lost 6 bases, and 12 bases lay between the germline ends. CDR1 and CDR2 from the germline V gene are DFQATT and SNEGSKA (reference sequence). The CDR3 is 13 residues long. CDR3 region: CSARDSAPTEQYF. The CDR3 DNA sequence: TGCAGTGCTAGAGATTCGGCTCCCACCGAGCAGTACTTC.

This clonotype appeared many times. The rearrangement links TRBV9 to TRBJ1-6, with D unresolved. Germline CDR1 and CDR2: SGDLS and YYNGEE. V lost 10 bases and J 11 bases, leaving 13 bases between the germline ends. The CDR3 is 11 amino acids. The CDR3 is CAPTHAAPLHF. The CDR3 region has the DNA TGTGCCCCGACCCACGCGGCACCCCTCCACTTT.